Below, one T cell receptor (beta chain) is given with its context. The CDR3 has 15 amino acids. Germline values: CDR1 DFQATT, CDR2 SNEGSKA (reference sequence). This specimen belongs to a study of monozygotic twins with inflammatory bowel disease. Each TCR library consumed about 4,000 ng of total RNA. Making cDNA involved eight separate reactions per sample. Molecular identifiers with 6-nucleotide sample barcodes were added during cDNA synthesis via template switching. TCRdb reanalyzed the 5' RACE reads and collapses them to one entry per CDR3 protein, without DNA. Its table lists roughly 330,000 distinct CDR3 sequences.

The rearrangement links TRBV20-1 to TRBJ1-5; TCRdb calls TRBD1, which cannot be checked without DNA. This clonotype was sampled from a human donor with ulcerative colitis or Crohn's disease, or a healthy co-twin of an affected twin (not recorded which). The specimen was blood. The CDR3 loop reads CSAMVSGVRNQPQHF.